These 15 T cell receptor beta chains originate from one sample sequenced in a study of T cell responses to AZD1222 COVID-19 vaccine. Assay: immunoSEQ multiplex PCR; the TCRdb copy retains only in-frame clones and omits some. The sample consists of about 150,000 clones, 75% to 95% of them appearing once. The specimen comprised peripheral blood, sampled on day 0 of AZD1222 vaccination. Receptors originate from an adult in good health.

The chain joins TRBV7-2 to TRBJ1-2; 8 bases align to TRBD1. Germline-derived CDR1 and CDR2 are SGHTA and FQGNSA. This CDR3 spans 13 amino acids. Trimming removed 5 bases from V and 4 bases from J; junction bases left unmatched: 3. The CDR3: CASSATGAYGYTF. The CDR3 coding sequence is TGTGCCAGCAGCGCGACAGGGGCCTATGGCTACACCTTC.

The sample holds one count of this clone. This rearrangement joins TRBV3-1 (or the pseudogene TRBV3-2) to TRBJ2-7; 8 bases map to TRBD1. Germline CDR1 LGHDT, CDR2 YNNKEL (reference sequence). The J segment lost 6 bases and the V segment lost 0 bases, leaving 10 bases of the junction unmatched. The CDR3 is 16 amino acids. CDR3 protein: CASSQDGTGLVGEQYF. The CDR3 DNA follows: TGTGCCAGCAGCCAAGATGGGACAGGTCTTGTCGGCGAGCAGTACTTC.

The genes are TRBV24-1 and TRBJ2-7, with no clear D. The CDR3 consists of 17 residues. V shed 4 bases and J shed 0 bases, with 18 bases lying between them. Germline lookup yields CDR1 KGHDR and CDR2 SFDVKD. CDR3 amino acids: CATSDNERARSSYEQYF. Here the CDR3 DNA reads TGTGCCACCAGTGACAACGAAAGGGCGAGGAGCTCCTACGAGCAGTACTTC.

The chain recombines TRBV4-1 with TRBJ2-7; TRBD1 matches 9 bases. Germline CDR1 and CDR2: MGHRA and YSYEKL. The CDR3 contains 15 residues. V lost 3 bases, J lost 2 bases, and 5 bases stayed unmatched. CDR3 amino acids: CASSQGDRDPYEQYF. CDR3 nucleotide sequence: TGCGCCAGCAGCCAGGGGGACAGGGATCCCTACGAGCAGTACTTC.

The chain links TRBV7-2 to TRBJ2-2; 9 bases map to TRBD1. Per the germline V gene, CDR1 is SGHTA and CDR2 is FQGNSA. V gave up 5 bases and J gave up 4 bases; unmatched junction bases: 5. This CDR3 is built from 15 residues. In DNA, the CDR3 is TGTGCCAGCAGCCAGGGACAGGGATTCACCGGGGAGCTGTTTTTT. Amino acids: CASSQGQGFTGELFF.

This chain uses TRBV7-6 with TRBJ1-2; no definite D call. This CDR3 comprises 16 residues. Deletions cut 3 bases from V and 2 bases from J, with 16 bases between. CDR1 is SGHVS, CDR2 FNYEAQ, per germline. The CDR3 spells CASSFNPNLLNYGYTF. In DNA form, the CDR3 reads TGTGCCAGCAGCTTTAATCCGAACCTACTGAACTATGGCTACACCTTC.

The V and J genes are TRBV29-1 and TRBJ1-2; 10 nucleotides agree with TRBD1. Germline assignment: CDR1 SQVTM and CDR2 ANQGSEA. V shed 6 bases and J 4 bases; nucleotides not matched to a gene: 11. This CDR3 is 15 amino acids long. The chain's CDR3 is CSVDQTGGGVYGYTF. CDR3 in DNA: TGCAGCGTCGACCAGACAGGGGGCGGTGTCTATGGCTACACCTTC.

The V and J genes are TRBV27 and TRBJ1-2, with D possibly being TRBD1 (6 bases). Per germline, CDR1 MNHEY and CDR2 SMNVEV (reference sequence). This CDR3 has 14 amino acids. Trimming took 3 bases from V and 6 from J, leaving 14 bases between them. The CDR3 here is CASSLGGGGNGYTF. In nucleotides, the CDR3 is TGTGCCAGCAGTTTGGGAGGGGGGGGGAATGGCTACACCTTC.

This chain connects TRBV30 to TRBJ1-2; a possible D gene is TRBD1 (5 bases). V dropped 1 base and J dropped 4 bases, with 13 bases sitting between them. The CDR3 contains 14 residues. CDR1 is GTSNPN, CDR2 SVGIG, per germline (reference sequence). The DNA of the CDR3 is TGTGCCTGGAGTGCGGCCACCGGGACCTATGGCTACACCTTC. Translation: CAWSAATGTYGYTF.

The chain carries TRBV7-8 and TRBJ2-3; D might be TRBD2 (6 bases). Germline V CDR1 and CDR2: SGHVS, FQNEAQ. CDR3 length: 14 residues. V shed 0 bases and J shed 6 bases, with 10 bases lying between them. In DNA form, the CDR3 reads TGTGCCAGCAGCTTAGCGCGCAGCGGGGATACGCAGTATTTT. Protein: CASSLARSGDTQYF.

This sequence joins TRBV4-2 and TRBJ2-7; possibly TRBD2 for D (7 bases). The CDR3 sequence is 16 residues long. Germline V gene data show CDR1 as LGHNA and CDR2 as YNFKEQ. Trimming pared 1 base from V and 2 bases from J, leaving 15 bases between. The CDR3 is CASSQVIGGGAYEQYF. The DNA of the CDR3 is TGTGCCAGCAGCCAAGTGATAGGGGGGGGCGCCTACGAGCAGTACTTC.

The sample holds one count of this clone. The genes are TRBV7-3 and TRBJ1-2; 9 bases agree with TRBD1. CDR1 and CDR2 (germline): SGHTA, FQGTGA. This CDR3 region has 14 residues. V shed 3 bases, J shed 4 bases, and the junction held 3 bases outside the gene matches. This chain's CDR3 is CASSFGDRAYGYTF. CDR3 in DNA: TGTGCCAGCAGCTTCGGGGACAGGGCCTATGGCTACACCTTC.

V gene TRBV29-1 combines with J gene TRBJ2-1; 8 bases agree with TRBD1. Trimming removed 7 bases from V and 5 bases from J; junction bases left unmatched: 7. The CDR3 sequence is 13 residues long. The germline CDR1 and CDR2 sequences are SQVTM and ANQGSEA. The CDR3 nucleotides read TGCAGCGCCGGGACAGGACCCAACAATGAGCAGTTCTTC. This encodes CSAGTGPNNEQFF.

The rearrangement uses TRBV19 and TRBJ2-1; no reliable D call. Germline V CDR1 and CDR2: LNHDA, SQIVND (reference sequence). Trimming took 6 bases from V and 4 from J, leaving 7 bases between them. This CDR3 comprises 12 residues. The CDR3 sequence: CASRGGYNEQFF. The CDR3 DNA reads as TGTGCCAGTAGAGGCGGATACAATGAGCAGTTCTTC. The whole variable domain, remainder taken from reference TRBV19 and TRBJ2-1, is DGGITQSPKYLFRKEGQNVTLSCEQNLNHDAMYWYRQDPGQGLRLIYYSQIVNDFQKGDIAEGYSVSREKKESFPLTVTSAQKNPTAFYLCASRGGYNEQFFGPGTRLTVL.

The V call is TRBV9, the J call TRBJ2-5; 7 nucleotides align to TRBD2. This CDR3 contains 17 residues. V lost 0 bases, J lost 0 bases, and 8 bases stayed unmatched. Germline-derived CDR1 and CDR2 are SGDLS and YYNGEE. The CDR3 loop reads CASSVAWEGDDQETQYF. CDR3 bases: TGTGCCAGCAGCGTAGCGTGGGAGGGCGACGACCAAGAGACCCAGTACTTC.